The 21 T cell receptor beta chains in this list originate from one sample, sequenced in a study of PD-L1 blockade in urothelial cancer. Produced via immunoSEQ multiplex PCR; TCRdb's table is partial and in-frame only. This table has some 30,000 clones, around 87% appearing once. The starting material was PBMCs, obtained around atezolizumab (anti-PD-L1) treatment. The receptors were gathered from a man aged 45 to 65 with urothelial cancer.

CDR3 nucleotide sequence: TGTGCCATCAGTGAGGGGATAGCGGGGGGCGGCTCAGATACGCAGTATTTT. Its translation is CAISEGIAGGGSDTQYF. The rearrangement uses TRBV10-3 and TRBJ2-3, with 10 bases matching TRBD2. The germline V gene encodes CDR1 ENHRY and CDR2 SYGVKD. With V trimmed by 2 bases and J by 4 bases, 9 bases remained unmatched. CDR3 length: 17 residues.

The V call is TRBV6-1, the J call TRBJ1-1; D is perhaps TRBD1 (5 bases). The CDR3 consists of 15 residues. Germline V CDR1 and CDR2: MNHNS, SASEGT. Trimming left V 7 bases short and J 1 base short, with 16 bases between. This CDR3 is CASTLQGGKNTEAFF. Written as DNA, the CDR3 is TGTGCCAGCACTCTTCAGGGCGGTAAGAACACTGAAGCTTTCTTT.

The V and J genes are TRBV5-1 and TRBJ2-7; D is undetermined. The V end was cut by 1 base, the J end by 5 bases, with 10 bases between. The CDR3 covers 13 residues. Germline V CDR1 and CDR2: SGHRS, YFSETQ. CDR3 sequence: CASSLSALDEQYF. For the CDR3, the DNA is TGCGCCAGCAGCTTGTCCGCTTTAGACGAGCAGTACTTC.

The chain joins TRBV7-9 to TRBJ2-1, with 12 bases that match TRBD2. This CDR3 has 14 amino acids. Looked up from germline, CDR1 is SEHNR and CDR2 is FQNEAQ (reference sequence). With V trimmed by 4 bases and J by 7 bases, 2 bases remained unmatched. The CDR3: CASSSGTSGNEQFF. DNA for the CDR3: TGTGCCAGCAGCTCCGGGACTAGCGGGAATGAGCAGTTCTTC.

This chain links TRBV5-1 with TRBJ2-3; TRBD2 is a possible D gene (6 bases). The CDR3 runs 17 residues. Germline CDR1 SGHRS, CDR2 YFSETQ. The V and J ends lost 2 bases and 2 bases respectively, with 18 bases between them. CDR3 protein: CASSFALASQNTDTQYF. The CDR3 region has the DNA TGCGCCAGCAGCTTCGCCCTAGCGTCACAGAACACAGATACGCAGTATTTT.

The chain has TRBV28 and TRBJ2-5; D is ambiguous. Germline loops: CDR1 MDHEN, CDR2 SYDVKM. Trimming cost V 7 bases and J 0 bases, with 9 bases left between them. This CDR3 is built from 13 residues. The DNA of the CDR3 is TGTGCCAGCACAATGGCATACCAAGAGACCCAGTACTTC. Its translation is CASTMAYQETQYF.

The genes are TRBV2 and TRBJ2-3, with a possible D match to TRBD1 (6 bases). This CDR3 comprises 16 residues. V shed 5 bases and J shed 2 bases, with 17 bases lying between them. Looked up from germline, CDR1 is SNHLY and CDR2 is FYNNEI. This CDR3 is CASSPGTPGVTDTQYF. CDR3 DNA: TGTGCCAGCAGTCCCGGGACACCCGGGGTCACAGATACGCAGTATTTT.

The CDR3 bases are TGTGCCACCAGCAGAGGATCCGGGCAGGGGGCTTTTTCCTACGAGCAGTACTTC. Protein: CATSRGSGQGAFSYEQYF. The chain carries TRBV15 and TRBJ2-7, with 8 positions matching TRBD1. CDR3 length: 18 residues. Germline CDR1 reads LNHNV; CDR2 reads YYDKDF (reference sequence). The J segment lost 1 base and the V segment lost 1 base, leaving 12 bases of the junction unmatched.

V gene TRBV28 combines with J gene TRBJ2-3, with TRBD2 matching 10 bases. Germline assignment: CDR1 MDHEN and CDR2 SYDVKM. V lost 7 bases, J lost 5 bases, and 9 bases stayed unmatched. There are 15 residues in the CDR3. The CDR3 here is CASILTSGLGDTQYF. The CDR3 region has the DNA TGTGCCAGCATTCTGACTAGCGGGTTGGGAGATACGCAGTATTTT.

The V and J genes are TRBV9 and TRBJ1-4, with D tentatively TRBD1 (6 bases). Germline CDR1 SGDLS, CDR2 YYNGEE. CDR3 length equals 15 residues. The germline V and J ends were trimmed by 4 bases and 6 bases, with 16 bases remaining between them. In nucleotides, the CDR3 is TGTGCCAGCAGCCCGCGGGGGCTGGTGGATGAAAAACTGTTTTTT. Its protein product is CASSPRGLVDEKLFF.

The chain uses TRBV5-4 and TRBJ2-7; 13 bases align to TRBD2. The length of the CDR3 is 16 residues. Trimming at V came to 4 bases and at J to 3 bases, leaving 7 bases not matched to a gene. Germline CDR1 SGHNT, CDR2 YYREEE (reference sequence). The CDR3 region is CASSPGTSGTVYEQYF. CDR3 bases: TGTGCCAGCAGCCCGGGGACTAGCGGGACGGTCTACGAGCAGTACTTC.

This sequence joins TRBV19 and TRBJ2-7, with D maybe TRBD2 (5 bases). The CDR3 extends over 14 amino acids. Germline CDR1 reads LNHDA; CDR2 reads SQIVND (reference sequence). V lost 6 bases to trimming and J lost 2 bases, with 14 bases between them. This CDR3 reads CASRTRAGTYEQYF. As DNA, the CDR3 is TGTGCCAGTAGAACCCGGGCGGGTACCTACGAGCAGTACTTC.

This clone was observed once. The chain combines TRBV11-3 with TRBJ2-2; D possibly corresponds to TRBD2 (6 bases). Trimming pared 5 bases from V and 5 bases from J, leaving 15 bases between. The CDR3 length is 15 residues. Germline loops: CDR1 SGHNT, CDR2 YENEEA. In DNA form, the CDR3 reads TGTGCCAGCAGCCGGGTCCTCGGAGGGACCGGGGAGCTGTTTTTT. Translated: CASSRVLGGTGELFF.

The DNA of the CDR3 is TGTGCCAGCAGTGAAGGGGACAGAAGCAATCAGCCCCAGCATTTT. Translated, it gives CASSEGDRSNQPQHF. V gene TRBV6-1 combines with J gene TRBJ1-5; 7 nucleotides align to TRBD1. Germline V gene data show CDR1 as MNHNS and CDR2 as SASEGT. The V gene end was trimmed by 1 base and the J gene end by 1 base; junction bases not matched to a gene: 1. This CDR3 contains 15 residues.

The genes are TRBV7-8 and TRBJ2-3; perhaps TRBD2 as D (7 bases). With 2 bases removed from V and 3 bases from J, the gap between germline ends came to 12 bases. The CDR3 contains 15 residues. In germline, CDR1 is SGHVS, CDR2 FQNEAQ. CDR3 coding DNA: TGTGCCAGCAGCTTAAAGGGGGGGGCGACAGATACGCAGTATTTT. Encoded protein: CASSLKGGATDTQYF. Supplemented by reference TRBV7-8 and TRBJ2-3, the full variable domain reads GAGVSQSPRYKVAKRGQDVALRCDPISGHVSLFWYQQALGQGPEFLTYFQNEAQLDKSGLPSDRFFAERPEGSVSTLKIQRTQQEDSAVYLCASSLKGGATDTQYFGPGTRLTVL.

This clone has only a few counts. This sequence joins TRBV19 and TRBJ1-5; the D is unclear. Trimming stripped 7 bases from V and 5 bases from J, with 15 bases between. CDR3 length: 14 residues. Germline V CDR1 and CDR2: LNHDA, SQIVND (reference sequence). The CDR3 spells CASTNPRPDQPQHF. CDR3 bases: TGTGCCAGTACCAACCCTAGGCCGGATCAGCCCCAGCATTTT.

The chain recombines TRBV5-4 with TRBJ2-5, with 7 bases fitting TRBD2. V lost 2 bases, J lost 5 bases, and 6 bases stayed unmatched. Per germline, CDR1 SGHNT and CDR2 YYREEE (reference sequence). The CDR3 is made up of 14 amino acids. Here the CDR3 DNA reads TGTGCCAGCAGCTTAGGGGAGGGGAGGGAGACCCAGTACTTC. This sequence encodes CASSLGEGRETQYF.

Points on this clone: At one end the junction does not follow the germline gene, possibly because of a read error. The chain has TRBV2 and TRBJ1-6; 7 bases fit TRBD1. The CDR3 contains 14 residues. Germline V lookup: CDR1 SNHLY, CDR2 FYNNEI. The CDR3 region has the DNA TGTGCCAGCAGGGGGACAGCCTACAATTCACCCCTCCACTTT. This sequence encodes CASRGTAYNSPLHF.

This rearrangement joins TRBV4-1 to TRBJ2-2; a weak D match, TRBD1 (5 bases). Germline CDR1 MGHRA, CDR2 YSYEKL. The CDR3 runs to 16 residues. Trimming pared 1 base from V and 4 bases from J, leaving 13 bases between. CDR3 sequence (DNA): TGCGCCAGCAGCCAAGCGGCAGGGCTTCCCACCGGGGAGCTGTTTTTT. Translating gives CASSQAAGLPTGELFF.

The gene calls are TRBV9 and TRBJ1-2; D is unclear. Germline V gene sequence: CDR1 SGDLS, CDR2 YYNGEE. The CDR3 is made up of 12 amino acids. The V end was cut by 2 bases, the J end by 5 bases, with 7 bases between. The DNA of the CDR3 is TGTGCCAGCAGCGTGGGAGGGTATGGCTACACCTTC. Protein product: CASSVGGYGYTF.

The CDR3 spells CASSSTTTGTLNGYTF. DNA of the CDR3: TGTGCCAGTAGTTCGACGACCACAGGGACCCTTAACGGCTACACCTTC. This chain connects TRBV19 to TRBJ1-2, with D tentatively TRBD1 (6 bases). The CDR3 length is 16 residues. CDR1 and CDR2 from the germline V gene are LNHDA and SQIVND (reference sequence). V was pared by 5 bases and J by 8 bases, with 24 bases between. The complete variable domain, with remaining parts taken from reference TRBV19 and TRBJ1-2, reads DGGITQSPKYLFRKEGQNVTLSCEQNLNHDAMYWYRQDPGQGLRLIYYSQIVNDFQKGDIAEGYSVSREKKESFPLTVTSAQKNPTAFYLCASSSTTTGTLNGYTFGSGTRLTVV.